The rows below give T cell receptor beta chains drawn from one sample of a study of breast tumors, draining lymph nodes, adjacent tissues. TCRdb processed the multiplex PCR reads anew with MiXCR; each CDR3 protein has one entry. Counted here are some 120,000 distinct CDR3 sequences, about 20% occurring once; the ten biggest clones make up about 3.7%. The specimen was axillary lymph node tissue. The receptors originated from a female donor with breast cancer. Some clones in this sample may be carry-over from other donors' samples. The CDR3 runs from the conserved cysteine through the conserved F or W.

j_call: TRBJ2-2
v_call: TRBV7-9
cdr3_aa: CASSLARQSTNTGELFF

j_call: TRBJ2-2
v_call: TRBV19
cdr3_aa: CASKQREYTGELFF

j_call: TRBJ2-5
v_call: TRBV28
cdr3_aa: CASSPRGAGIETQYF

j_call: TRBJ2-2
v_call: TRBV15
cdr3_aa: CATSRLGTGGHGELFF

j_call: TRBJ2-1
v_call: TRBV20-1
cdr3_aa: CSAGSPEELRNEQFF

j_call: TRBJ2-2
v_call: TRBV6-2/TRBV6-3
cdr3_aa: CASSLSGTTGELFF

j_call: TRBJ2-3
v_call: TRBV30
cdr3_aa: CAWSVDRPPLTQYF

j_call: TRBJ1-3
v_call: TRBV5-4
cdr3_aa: CASSFSSERENF

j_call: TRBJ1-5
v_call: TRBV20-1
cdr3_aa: CSAGAPGGVQPQHF

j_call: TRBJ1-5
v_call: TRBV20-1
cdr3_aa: CSATLSNQPQHF

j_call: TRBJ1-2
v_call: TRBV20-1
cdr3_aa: CSPGQGGFGYGYTF

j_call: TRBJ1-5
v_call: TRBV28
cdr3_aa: CASSLWEEGQPQHF

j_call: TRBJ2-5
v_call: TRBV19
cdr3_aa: CASSRHRETQYF

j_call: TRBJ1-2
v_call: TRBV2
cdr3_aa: CATTWIGAVGGYTF

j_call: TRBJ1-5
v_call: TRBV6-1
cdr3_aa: CASSSSGAGGLVQPQHF

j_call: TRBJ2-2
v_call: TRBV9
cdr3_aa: CASSVDTGGTGELFF

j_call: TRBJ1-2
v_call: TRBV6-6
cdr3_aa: CASSYGSDYGYTF

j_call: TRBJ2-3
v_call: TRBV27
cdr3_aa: CASSLMWAGTDTQYF

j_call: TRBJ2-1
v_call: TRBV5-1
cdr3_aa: CASSVGGANNEQFF

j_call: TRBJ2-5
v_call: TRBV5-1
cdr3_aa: CASRPDRQETQYF

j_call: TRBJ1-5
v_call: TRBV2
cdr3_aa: CASSPNSQPQHF

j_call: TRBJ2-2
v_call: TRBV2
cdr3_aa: CASRASGGDTGELFF

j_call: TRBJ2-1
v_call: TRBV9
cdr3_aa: CASSVVGGYNEQFF

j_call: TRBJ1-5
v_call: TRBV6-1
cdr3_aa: CASSVSSNQPQHF

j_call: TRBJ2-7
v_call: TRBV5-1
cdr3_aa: CASSLAGGTRMQYF

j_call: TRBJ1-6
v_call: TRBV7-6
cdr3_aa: CATSGYNSPLHF

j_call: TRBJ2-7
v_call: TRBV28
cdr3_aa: CASSFEGGTYEQYF

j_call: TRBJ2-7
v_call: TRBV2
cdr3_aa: CASSEGGQLYEQYF

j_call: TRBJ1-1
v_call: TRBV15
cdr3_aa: CATSSRREAFF

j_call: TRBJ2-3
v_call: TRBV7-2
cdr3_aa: CASSLRMRGNTQYF

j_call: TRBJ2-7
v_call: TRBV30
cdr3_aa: CAWRRDRGCEQYF

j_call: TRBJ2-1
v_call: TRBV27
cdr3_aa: CASSSKMVEFF

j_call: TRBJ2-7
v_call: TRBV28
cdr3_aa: CASGPPYEQYF

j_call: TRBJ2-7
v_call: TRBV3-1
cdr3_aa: CASSPPGALPPVQREQYF

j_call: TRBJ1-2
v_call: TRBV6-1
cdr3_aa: CASSEFPNYGYTF

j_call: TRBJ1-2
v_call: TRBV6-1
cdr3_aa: CASSDGLYGYTF

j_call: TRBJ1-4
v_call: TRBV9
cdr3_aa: CASSLGGQGAYEKLFF

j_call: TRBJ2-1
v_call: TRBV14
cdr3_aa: CASSNNLRGSNYNEQFF

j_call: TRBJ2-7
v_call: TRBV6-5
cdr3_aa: CASTRLAGTISEQYF

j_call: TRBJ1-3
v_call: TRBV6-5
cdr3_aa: CASSYSPGAGNTIYF